This paragraph reports one T cell receptor (beta chain). Germline lookup yields CDR1 SGHNT and CDR2 YYREEE (reference sequence). This CDR3 comprises 15 residues. J lost 9 bases, V lost 4 bases, and 8 bases had no gene match. The entry originates in a study of blood T cell repertoires in COVID-19. TCRdb's copy holds only in-frame clones and misses some; the assay was immunoSEQ multiplex PCR. This sample carries about 420,000 clones, about 90% of them seen once, and the ten largest clones take 0.65% to 1%. Sequencing was performed on peripheral blood. This TCR was recovered from a man aged 18 to 35 with COVID-19, enrolled during active disease. The J gene is TRBJ2-4, the V gene TRBV5-4; 12 nucleotides align to TRBD2. CDR3 sequence (DNA): TGTGCCAGCAGCCCTTCTAGCGGGGGGGTGGTCATTCAGTACTTC. This gives the protein CASSPSSGGVVIQYF.